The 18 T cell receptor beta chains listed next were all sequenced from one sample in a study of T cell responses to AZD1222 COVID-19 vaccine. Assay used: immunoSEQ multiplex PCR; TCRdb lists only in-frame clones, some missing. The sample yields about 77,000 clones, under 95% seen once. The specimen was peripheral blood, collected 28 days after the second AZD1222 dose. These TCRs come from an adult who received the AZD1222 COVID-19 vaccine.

CDR3 amino acids: CASSQVPGLAGGPQGEQFF. The CDR3 DNA follows: TGCGCCAGCAGCCAAGTCCCGGGACTAGCGGGAGGGCCTCAAGGGGAGCAGTTCTTC. The J gene is TRBJ2-1, the V gene TRBV4-1; 16 bases agree with TRBD2. The CDR3 consists of 19 residues. Germline V gene sequence: CDR1 MGHRA, CDR2 YSYEKL. After removal of 1 base from V and 10 bases from J, the junction contained 13 bases not matched to a gene.

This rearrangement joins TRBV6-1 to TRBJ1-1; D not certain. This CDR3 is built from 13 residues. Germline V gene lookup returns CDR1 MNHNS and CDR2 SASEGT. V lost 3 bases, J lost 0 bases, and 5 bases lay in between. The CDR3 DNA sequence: TGTGCCAGCAGTGAGACACTGAACACTGAAGCTTTCTTT. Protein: CASSETLNTEAFF.

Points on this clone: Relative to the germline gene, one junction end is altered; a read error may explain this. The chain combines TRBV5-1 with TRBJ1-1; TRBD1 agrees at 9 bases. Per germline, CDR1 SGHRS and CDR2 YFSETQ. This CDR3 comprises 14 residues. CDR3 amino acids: CASRLDRGNTEAFF. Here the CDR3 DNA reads TGCGCCAGCAGATTGGACAGGGGGAACACTGAAGCTTTCTTT.

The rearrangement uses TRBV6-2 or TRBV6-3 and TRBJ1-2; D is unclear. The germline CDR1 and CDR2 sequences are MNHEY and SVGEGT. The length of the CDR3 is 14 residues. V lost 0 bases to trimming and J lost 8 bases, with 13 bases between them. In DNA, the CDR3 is TGTGCCAGCAGTTACTCGGAAGGGATCTACGGCTACACCTTC. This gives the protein CASSYSEGIYGYTF.

The CDR3 here is CASPSEAGVSPDTQYF. CDR3 nucleotide sequence: TGTGCCAGCCCGTCTGAAGCGGGAGTGAGCCCAGATACGCAGTATTTT. This chain connects TRBV18 to TRBJ2-3; the match to TRBD2 covers 8 bases. Per the germline V gene, CDR1 is KGHSH and CDR2 is LQKENI. The CDR3 is made up of 16 amino acids. After removal of 8 bases from V and 4 bases from J, the junction contained 14 bases not matched to a gene.

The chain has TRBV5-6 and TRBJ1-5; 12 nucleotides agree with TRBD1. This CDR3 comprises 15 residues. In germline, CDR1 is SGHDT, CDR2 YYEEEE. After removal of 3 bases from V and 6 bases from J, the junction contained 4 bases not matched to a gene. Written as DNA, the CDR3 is TGTGCCAGCAGCTGGGGACAGGGGGCCGGTCAGCCCCAGCATTTT. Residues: CASSWGQGAGQPQHF.

The CDR3 DNA is TGTGCCAGTAGTAAGCTAGGGACAGGCTACTCTGGAAACACCATATATTTT. The encoded protein is CASSKLGTGYSGNTIYF. The chain uses TRBV19 and TRBJ1-3, with 8 bases aligning to TRBD1. Germline CDR1 and CDR2: LNHDA and SQIVND (reference sequence). After removal of 4 bases from V and 0 bases from J, the junction contained 8 bases not matched to a gene. The CDR3 covers 17 residues.

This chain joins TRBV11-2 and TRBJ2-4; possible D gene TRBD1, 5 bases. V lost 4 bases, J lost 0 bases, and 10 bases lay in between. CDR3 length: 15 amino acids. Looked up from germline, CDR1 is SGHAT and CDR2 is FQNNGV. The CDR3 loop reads CASSSLGVAKNIQYF. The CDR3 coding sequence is TGTGCCAGCAGCTCTTTAGGGGTAGCCAAAAACATTCAGTACTTC.

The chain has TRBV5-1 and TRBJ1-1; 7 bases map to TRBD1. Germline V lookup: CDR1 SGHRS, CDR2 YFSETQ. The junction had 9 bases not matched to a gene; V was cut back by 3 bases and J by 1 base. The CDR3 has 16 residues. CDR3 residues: CASSWSGTDTNTEAFF. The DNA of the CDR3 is TGCGCCAGCAGCTGGTCCGGGACAGATACGAACACTGAAGCTTTCTTT.

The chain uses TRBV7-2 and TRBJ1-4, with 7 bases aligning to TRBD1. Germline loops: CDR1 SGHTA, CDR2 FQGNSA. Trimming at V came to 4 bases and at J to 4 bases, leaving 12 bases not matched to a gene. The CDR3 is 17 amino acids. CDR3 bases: TGTGCCAGCAGCTACTCACTCCCGGGACAGAGTAATGAAAAACTGTTTTTT. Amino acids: CASSYSLPGQSNEKLFF.

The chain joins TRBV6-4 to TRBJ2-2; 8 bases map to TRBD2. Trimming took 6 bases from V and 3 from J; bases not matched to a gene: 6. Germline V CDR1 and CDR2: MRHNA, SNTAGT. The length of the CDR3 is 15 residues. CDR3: CASRAGEVHTGELFF. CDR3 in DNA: TGTGCCAGCAGAGCGGGAGAGGTACACACCGGGGAGCTGTTTTTT.

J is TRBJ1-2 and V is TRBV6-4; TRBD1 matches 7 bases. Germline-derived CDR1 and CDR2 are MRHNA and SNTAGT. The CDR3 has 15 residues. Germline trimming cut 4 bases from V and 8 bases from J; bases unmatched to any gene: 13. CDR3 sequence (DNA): TGTGCCAGCAGTGTAAGGGAGACAGGGAGGGAGGGCTACACCTTC. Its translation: CASSVRETGREGYTF.

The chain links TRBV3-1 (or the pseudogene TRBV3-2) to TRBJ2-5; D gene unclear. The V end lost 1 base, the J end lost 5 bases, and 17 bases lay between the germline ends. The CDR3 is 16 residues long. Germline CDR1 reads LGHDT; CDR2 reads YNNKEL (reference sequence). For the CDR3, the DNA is TGTGCCAGCAGCCAAGTTCAAATTCAGGTCGGGGAGACCCAGTACTTC. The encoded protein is CASSQVQIQVGETQYF.

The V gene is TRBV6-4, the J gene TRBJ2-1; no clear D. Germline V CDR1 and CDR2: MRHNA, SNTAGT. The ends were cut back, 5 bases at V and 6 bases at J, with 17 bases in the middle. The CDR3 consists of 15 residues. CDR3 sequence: CASSSSPTLSNEQFF. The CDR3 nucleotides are TGTGCCAGCAGTTCATCTCCGACCCTCTCCAATGAGCAGTTCTTC.

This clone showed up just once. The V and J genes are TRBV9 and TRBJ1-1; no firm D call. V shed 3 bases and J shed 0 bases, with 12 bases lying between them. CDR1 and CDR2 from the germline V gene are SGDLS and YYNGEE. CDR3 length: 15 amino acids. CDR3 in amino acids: CASSALGYMNTEAFF. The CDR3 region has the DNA TGTGCCAGCAGCGCCTTGGGGTACATGAACACTGAAGCTTTCTTT. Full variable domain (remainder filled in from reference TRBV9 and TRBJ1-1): DSGVTQTPKHLITATGQRVTLRCSPRSGDLSVYWYQQSLDQGLQFLIQYYNGEERAKGNILERFSAQQFPDLHSELNLSSLELGDSALYFCASSALGYMNTEAFFGQGTRLTVV.

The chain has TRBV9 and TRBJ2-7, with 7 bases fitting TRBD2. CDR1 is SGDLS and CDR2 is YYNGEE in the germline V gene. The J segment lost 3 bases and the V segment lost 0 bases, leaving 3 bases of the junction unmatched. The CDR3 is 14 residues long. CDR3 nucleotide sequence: TGTGCCAGCAGCGTAGGCGGGAGTAACTACGAGCAGTACTTC. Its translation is CASSVGGSNYEQYF.

The CDR3 spells CASSFTTAEAFF. Written as DNA, the CDR3 is TGTGCCAGCAGCTTTACAACAGCTGAAGCTTTCTTT. The chain couples TRBV7-9 to TRBJ1-1; no reliable D call. Germline V gene sequence: CDR1 SEHNR, CDR2 FQNEAQ (reference sequence). With 3 bases removed from V and 6 bases from J, the gap between germline ends came to 8 bases. The CDR3 runs to 12 residues.

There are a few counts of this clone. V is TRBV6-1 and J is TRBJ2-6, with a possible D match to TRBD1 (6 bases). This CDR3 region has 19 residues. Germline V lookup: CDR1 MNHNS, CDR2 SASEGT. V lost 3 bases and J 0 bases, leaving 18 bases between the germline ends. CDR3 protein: CASSDRGIAEGSGANVLTF. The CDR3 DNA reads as TGTGCCAGCAGTGATAGGGGGATCGCAGAGGGCTCTGGGGCCAACGTCCTGACTTTC.